The clone carrying this T cell receptor (beta chain) showed up many times. Its specificity is not known. This sample stems from a study of early T cells in non-severe SARS-CoV-2 infection. Study summary: Alpha and beta chains were unpaired, from unsorted whole-blood bulk RNA. Study conclusions and caveats: Reliance on VDJdb matching favored anti-spike CD8 responses; private and CD4 specificities were missed.

Separate cDNA molecules each had unique molecular identifiers attached to them. TCRdb fed the 5' RACE reads into MiXCR, producing one record per CDR3 protein. The sample holds roughly 46,000 distinct CDR3 sequences, 7% to 7.5% seen once. This TCR was sampled from an adult who was a healthcare worker with PCR-confirmed SARS-CoV-2 infection or an uninfected control (not recorded which). Sequenced material: whole blood.

CDR3 loop: CASRPPGAGKLFF. CDR3 sequence (DNA): TGTGCCAGCAGACCTCCGGGGGCCGGAAAACTGTTTTTT. The chain employs TRBV12-3 or TRBV12-4 and TRBJ1-4, with TRBD1 as a possible D gene (6 bases). This CDR3 is built from 13 residues. V was trimmed by 6 bases and J by 10 bases, leaving 15 bases between them.